Presented here are 18 T cell receptor beta chains from one specimen sequenced in a study of T cells in Graves' hyperthyroidism and ophthalmopathy. Amplified TCR beta CDR3 regions came from RNA transcripts. TCR CDR3 regions were first amplified by RT-PCR with HTBI primers. TCRdb passed the multiplex PCR reads through MiXCR, listing each CDR3 protein once. The sample comprises a few hundred thousand distinct CDR3 sequences, around 17% of which are singletons, and roughly 49% rests with the top ten. Sequencing was carried out using blood. The receptors were sampled from a woman aged 50 to 60 with Graves' hyperthyroidism.

The chain carries TRBV5-5 and TRBJ2-7, with no clear D. Trimming shortened V by 0 bases and J by 4 bases, and 11 bases separated the two germline ends. The CDR3 is 14 amino acids. The germline gives CDR1 SGHKS, CDR2 YYEKEE (reference sequence). The CDR3 coding sequence is TGTGCCAGCAGCTTGGACCCGGGTCGATACGAGCAGTACTTC. This translates into CASSLDPGRYEQYF.

This clonotype was seen repeatedly, ten times or more. The genes are TRBV11-2 and TRBJ2-4; weak D call: TRBD2 (5 bases). Trimming pared 1 base from V and 8 bases from J, leaving 9 bases between. Germline assignment: CDR1 SGHAT and CDR2 FQNNGV. There are 13 residues in the CDR3. In DNA, the CDR3 is TGTGCCAGCAGCTTAGCCGGGGTTCACATTCAGTACTTC. Its translation: CASSLAGVHIQYF.

V and J are TRBV3-1 and TRBJ2-5; 16 nucleotides match TRBD2. In germline, CDR1 is LGHDT, CDR2 YNNKEL (reference sequence). This CDR3 has 18 amino acids. The J segment lost 2 bases and the V segment lost 1 base, leaving 4 bases of the junction unmatched. The CDR3 DNA sequence: TGTGCCAGCAGCCAAGGGGGACTAGCGGGAGGGCTACAAGAGACCCAGTACTTC. Protein: CASSQGGLAGGLQETQYF.

CDR3 protein: CASLMFSEAFF. CDR3 sequence (DNA): TGTGCGTCCCTAATGTTCTCTGAAGCTTTCTTT. The rearrangement links TRBV6-1 to TRBJ1-1; no clear D. From germline, CDR1 is MNHNS and CDR2 SASEGT. This CDR3 is 11 amino acids long.

The chain carries TRBV25-1 and TRBJ2-1; TRBD2 is a possible D gene (6 bases). The CDR3 sequence is 14 residues long. Trimming removed 1 base from V and 4 bases from J, with 8 bases in between. Germline values: CDR1 MGHDK, CDR2 SYGVNS. In DNA, the CDR3 is TGTGCCAGCAGTGAATCCGCGGGATACAATGAGCAGTTCTTC. It yields the protein CASSESAGYNEQFF.

The sample holds many counts of this clonotype. The rearrangement joins TRBV15 to TRBJ2-2, with D tentatively TRBD1 or TRBD2 (5 bases each). Trimming pared 3 bases from V and 7 bases from J, leaving 9 bases between. This CDR3 is 13 amino acids long. Germline V CDR1 and CDR2: LNHNV, YYDKDF (reference sequence). The CDR3 loop is CATSSWGNGELFF. The CDR3 DNA sequence: TGTGCCACCAGCAGTTGGGGGAACGGGGAGCTGTTTTTT.

The J gene is TRBJ1-6, the V gene TRBV14; no firm D call. The CDR3 has 15 residues. The ends were cut back, 1 base at V and 4 bases at J, with 8 bases in the middle. Germline V gene lookup returns CDR1 SGHDN and CDR2 FVKESK. This chain's CDR3 is CASSQVIGYNSPLHF. In DNA, the CDR3 is TGTGCCAGCAGCCAAGTAATCGGGTATAATTCACCCCTCCACTTT.

This clonotype showed up just a few times. V and J are TRBV25-1 and TRBJ2-5, with 7 bases matching TRBD2. Germline assignment: CDR1 MGHDK and CDR2 SYGVNS. J gave up 6 bases and V 2 bases, and 18 bases lay outside the gene matches. The CDR3 is 18 amino acids. The CDR3 DNA is TGTGCCAGCAGTGAACCCCCTCCCGGGGAGGGAATTGCTAAGACCCAGTACTTC. It encodes CASSEPPPGEGIAKTQYF.

The chain combines TRBV30 with TRBJ2-2; a possible D gene is TRBD2 (5 bases). V was shortened by 3 bases and J by 7 bases, with 9 bases between the two germline ends. The CDR3 is 12 amino acids. Germline V gene lookup returns CDR1 GTSNPN and CDR2 SVGIG (reference sequence). CDR3 residues: CAWSQTSGELFF. CDR3 DNA: TGTGCCTGGAGCCAAACTAGCGGGGAGCTGTTTTTT.

The gene calls are TRBV28 and TRBJ2-5; 15 bases fit TRBD2. J gave up 13 bases and V 6 bases, and 9 bases lay outside the gene matches. Germline CDR1 and CDR2: MDHEN and SYDVKM. The CDR3 is 14 amino acids. The CDR3 DNA reads TGTGCCAGCAGATACAGGACTAGCGGGAGGGCCCCGTACTTC. Translated, it gives CASRYRTSGRAPYF.

The table lists this clonotype with a few counts. The CDR3 spells CASSQDRVMGGYTF. Written as DNA, the CDR3 is TGCGCCAGCAGCCAAGACCGCGTAATGGGTGGCTACACCTTC. V usage is TRBV4-1 and J usage is TRBJ1-2, with D uncertain. The CDR3 runs 14 residues. Trimming took off 0 bases at V and 7 bases at J, with 12 bases between the two ends. Germline CDR1 is MGHRA and CDR2 is YSYEKL.

This clonotype showed up many times. The J gene is TRBJ2-4, the V gene TRBV11-3; 8 positions agree with TRBD2. Trimming at V came to 3 bases and at J to 6 bases, leaving 7 bases not matched to a gene. This CDR3 contains 15 residues. Germline V gene sequence: CDR1 SGHNT, CDR2 YENEEA. In DNA form, the CDR3 reads TGTGCCAGCAGCTTCGGGGGGGAGTCGTCAAACATTCAGTACTTC. Translation gives CASSFGGESSNIQYF.

This clonotype was counted a few times. The V and J genes are TRBV7-9 and TRBJ1-2, with TRBD1 matching over 9 bases. Germline V gene lookup returns CDR1 SEHNR and CDR2 FQNEAQ (reference sequence). V dropped 0 bases and J dropped 8; count of bases not matched to a gene: 10. This CDR3 comprises 16 residues. The chain's CDR3 is CASSLAGGQGSGGYTF. The CDR3 DNA reads TGTGCCAGCAGCTTAGCTGGTGGACAGGGGTCTGGCGGCTACACCTTC.

This clonotype was counted many times. V usage is TRBV30 and J usage is TRBJ1-4, with no clear D. This CDR3 spans 12 amino acids. Germline-derived CDR1 and CDR2 are GTSNPN and SVGIG (reference sequence). The V end lost 7 bases, the J end lost 0 bases, and 6 bases lay between the germline ends. The CDR3 protein is CAYGPTNEKLFF. The CDR3 DNA is TGTGCCTACGGTCCAACTAATGAAAAACTGTTTTTT.

The sample holds many counts of this clonotype. The gene calls are TRBV30 and TRBJ1-2, with D unresolved. Germline values: CDR1 GTSNPN, CDR2 SVGIG (reference sequence). Trimming removed 4 bases from V and 1 base from J, with 10 bases in between. The CDR3 totals 13 residues. CDR3 bases: TGTGCCTGGACGGCCGGCAGTAACTATGGCTACACCTTC. Its protein product is CAWTAGSNYGYTF.

Ten or more counts support this clonotype. The chain is built from TRBV11-2 and TRBJ2-5; D gene unclear. The V gene's germline CDR1 is SGHAT and CDR2 FQNNGV. Trimming removed 5 bases from V and 3 bases from J, with 10 bases in between. The CDR3 is made up of 13 amino acids. DNA of the CDR3: TGTGCCAGCAGCCCCTACTCAGAAGAGACCCAGTACTTC. Residues: CASSPYSEETQYF.

In this sample, this clonotype turned up a few times. A read error may explain this, as a much larger clone is one base away. The gene calls are TRBV28 and TRBJ1-1; D gene unclear. The CDR3 runs to 13 residues. The germline gives CDR1 MDHEN, CDR2 SYDVKM. CDR3 DNA: TGTGCCAGCAGTTCCCCATACAACACTGGAGCTTTCTTT. Its protein product is CASSSPYNTGAFF.

The chain recombines TRBV5-1 with TRBJ1-4; D gene unclear. Germline V lookup: CDR1 SGHRS, CDR2 YFSETQ. The CDR3 consists of 13 residues. Trimming pared 1 base from V and 7 bases from J, leaving 8 bases between. For the CDR3, the DNA is TGCGCCAGCAGCTTGTTTTCGTTTGAAAAACTGTTTTTT. The encoded protein is CASSLFSFEKLFF.